This TCR beta chain was captured in a study of T cell responses to AZD1222 COVID-19 vaccine. With respect to this clone: Its antigen is not known.

General study findings and limits: Dominant at 160-218 and 743-854, vaccine-associated CD4 TCRs also spanned spike.

Here immunoSEQ multiplex PCR was the method, and the copy in TCRdb shows in-frame clones only, minus some. The sample lists around 130,000 clones; approximately 86% were seen once. Timing groups of about 4 and about 12 weeks for second doses were pooled. This TCR was sampled from an adult who received the AZD1222 COVID-19 vaccine. Source: peripheral blood, taken 28 days after the second AZD1222 dose.

CDR3 bases: TGTGCTAGTGGATTCGGGGGCAACACTGAAGCTTTCTTT. Its translation is CASGFGGNTEAFF. J is TRBJ1-1 and V is TRBV12-5; D is possibly TRBD1 (6 bases). With 6 bases removed from V and 2 bases from J, the gap between germline ends came to 10 bases. This CDR3 comprises 13 residues. Germline CDR1 reads LGHNT; CDR2 reads FRNRAP.